A selection of T cell receptor beta chains follows, all from one sample in a study of regulatory T cells in long-lasting Graves disease. TCRdb ran MiXCR on the multiplex PCR reads and lists one entry per CDR3 protein. The sample consists of 300,000 to 500,000 distinct CDR3 sequences, 20% of them appearing once. This specimen was peripheral blood mononuclear cells (PBMCs), taken when the disease was refractory, from a patient treated with antithyroid drugs. These receptors came from a female donor with Graves disease. Both conserved end residues are part of each CDR3. Fields, in order: V gene, J gene, clone size, D gene, CDR3 protein, CDR3 DNA. The D gene is left open where the match is weak. Not every row has a clone size; where given, it reads once, few, many or a size class.

TRBV7-8	TRBJ2-7	many	-	CASTRAEGWGYEQYF	TGTGCCAGCACCAGGGCCGAGGGTTGGGGATACGAGCAGTACTTC
TRBV25-1	TRBJ2-1	few	-	CASSVSRSSYNEQFF	TGTGCCAGCAGTGTGTCTAGAAGCTCCTACAATGAGCAGTTCTTC
TRBV20-1	TRBJ2-1	-	TRBD2	CSARGLAAYNEQFF	TGCAGTGCTAGGGGACTAGCGGCCTACAATGAGCAGTTCTTC
TRBV20-1	TRBJ1-1	many	-	CSARDGPSRANTEAFF	TGCAGTGCTAGAGATGGACCATCCCGGGCGAACACTGAAGCTTTCTTT
TRBV20-1	TRBJ1-6	-	-	CSAESGGHSPLHF	TGCAGTGCCGAGAGCGGTGGTCATTCACCCCTCCACTTT
TRBV12-3/TRBV12-4	TRBJ1-4	few	TRBD1	CASSIEQGAREKLFF	TGTGCCAGCAGTATCGAACAGGGGGCGAGGGAAAAACTGTTTTTT
TRBV3-1	TRBJ1-5	many	-	CASSQQGLNQPQHF	TGTGCCAGCAGCCAACAGGGCCTCAATCAGCCCCAGCATTTT
TRBV5-1	TRBJ2-7	-	TRBD2	CASSSALSGREEQYF	TGCGCCAGCAGCTCCGCACTTAGCGGGAGAGAAGAGCAGTACTTC
TRBV2	TRBJ2-5	many	-	CASSWTLETQYF	TGTGCCAGCAGTTGGACCCTGGAGACCCAGTACTTC
TRBV6-2/TRBV6-3	TRBJ2-6	many	-	CASTGGEFSGANVLTF	TGTGCCAGCACTGGCGGTGAATTCTCTGGGGCCAACGTCCTGACTTTC
TRBV30	TRBJ1-2	many	-	CAWDSDSTNYGYTF	TGTGCCTGGGACTCGGACAGCACTAACTATGGCTACACCTTC
TRBV30	TRBJ1-2	few	-	CAWSVRGAGGYTF	TGTGCCTGGAGCGTTAGGGGCGCGGGTGGCTACACCTTC
TRBV5-1	TRBJ2-5	few	-	CASRPEGWGETQYF	TGCGCCAGCCGTCCCGAAGGGTGGGGAGAGACCCAGTACTTC
TRBV19	TRBJ2-2	few	TRBD2	CASSIIGTSGSAGELFF	TGTGCCAGTAGTATTATTGGGACTAGCGGGAGTGCCGGGGAGCTGTTTTTT
TRBV11-3	TRBJ2-4	few	-	CASSLRPLSVERFQYF	TGTGCCAGCAGCTTAAGGCCCCTCTCCGTGGAGCGATTTCAGTACTTC
TRBV18	TRBJ2-7	-	-	CASSLGTRDKIYEQYF	TGTGCCAGCTCACTGGGGACCCGGGACAAAATCTACGAGCAGTACTTC
TRBV19	TRBJ2-7	once	-	CASSTGQHEQYF	TGTGCCAGTAGTACGGGACAACACGAGCAGTACTTC
TRBV7-2	TRBJ2-7	-	-	CASRPEFGPLGEQYF	TGTGCCAGCAGGCCCGAGTTTGGTCCATTGGGAGAGCAGTACTTC
TRBV7-9	TRBJ2-1	-	-	CASSPRSDYTEQFF	TGTGCCAGCAGCCCACGATCAGACTACACTGAGCAGTTCTTC
TRBV2	TRBJ2-5	many	-	CASSLSWETQYF	TGTGCCAGCAGTCTCTCTTGGGAGACCCAGTACTTC
TRBV6-5	TRBJ1-2	-	-	CASSPSGFYGYTF	TGTGCCAGCAGCCCCTCGGGTTTCTATGGCTACACCTTC
TRBV11-2	TRBJ1-3	few	-	CASSLGSAPPGNTIYF	TGTGCCAGCAGCTTAGGCTCAGCTCCCCCTGGAAACACCATATATTTT
TRBV19	TRBJ2-6	-	-	CASTAKMAGANVLTF	TGTGCCAGTACCGCGAAAATGGCTGGGGCCAACGTCCTGACTTTC
TRBV7-9	TRBJ1-2	many	-	CASSPVTYGYTF	TGTGCCAGCAGCCCGGTGACTTATGGCTACACCTTC
TRBV12-3/TRBV12-4	TRBJ2-7	many	TRBD1	CASSLGTGRHEQYF	TGTGCCAGCAGTTTAGGGACAGGGCGACACGAGCAGTACTTC
TRBV10-3	TRBJ2-2	-	TRBD2	CAIRAATSGRAGTGELFF	TGTGCCATCAGGGCGGCGACTAGCGGGAGGGCCGGCACCGGGGAGCTGTTTTTT